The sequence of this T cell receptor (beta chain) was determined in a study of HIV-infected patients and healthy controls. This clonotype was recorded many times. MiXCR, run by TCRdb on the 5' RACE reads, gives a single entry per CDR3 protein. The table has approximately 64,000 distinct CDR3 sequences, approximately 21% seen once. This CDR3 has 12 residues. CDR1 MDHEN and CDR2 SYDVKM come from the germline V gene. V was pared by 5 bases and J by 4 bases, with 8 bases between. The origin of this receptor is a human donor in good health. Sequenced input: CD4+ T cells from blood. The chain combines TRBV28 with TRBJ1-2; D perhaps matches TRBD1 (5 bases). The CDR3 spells CASSPGGYGYTF. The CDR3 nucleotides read TGTGCCAGCAGTCCCGGGGGCTATGGCTACACCTTC.